This TCR beta chain was profiled in a study of blood T cell dynamics during melanoma immunotherapy. Turning to the study itself: Patients with metastatic melanoma got pembrolizumab or nivolumab-ipilimumab as first-line care.

The CDR3 is 15 residues long. Per the germline V gene, CDR1 is MNHEY and CDR2 is SMNVEV (reference sequence). V lost 5 bases and J lost 2, with 16 bases in between. The repertoire was sequenced with immunoSEQ multiplex PCR; TCRdb's copy has only in-frame clones and lacks some. The top ten hold roughly 1.2% of the sample, which has roughly 23,000 clones, roughly 89% seen once. Time point described: pre-treatment baseline. Blood was drawn before treatment and at week 3 after checkpoint blockade. Prior systemic cancer therapy, immunosuppressant use and other active malignancies excluded patients. The TCR originated in a human donor with melanoma. The chain couples TRBV27 to TRBJ2-7, with D possibly TRBD1 on 6 matching bases. Material: blood, obtained from a patient treated with checkpoint blockade. The CDR3, as DNA: TGTGCCAGCAGTGCCCCCAGGGGTACCACCTACGAGCAGTACTTC. Protein product: CASSAPRGTTYEQYF.